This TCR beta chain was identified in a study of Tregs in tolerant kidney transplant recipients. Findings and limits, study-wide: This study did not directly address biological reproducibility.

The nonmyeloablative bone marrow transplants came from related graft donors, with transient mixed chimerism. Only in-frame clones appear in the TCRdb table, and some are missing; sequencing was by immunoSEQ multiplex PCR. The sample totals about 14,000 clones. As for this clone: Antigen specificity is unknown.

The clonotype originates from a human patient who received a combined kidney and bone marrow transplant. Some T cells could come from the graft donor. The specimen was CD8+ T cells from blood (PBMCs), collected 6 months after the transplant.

The CDR3 sequence is CASSPGLGYEQYF. CDR3 bases read: TGTGCCAGCAGTCCGGGACTAGGCTACGAG. The chain has TRBV12-3 or TRBV12-4 and TRBJ2-7, with 8 bases lining up with TRBD2. Coverage ceases 3 residues before the CDR3 finishes, and the germline J gene fills in the end. The CDR3 runs 13 residues. Trimming took 5 bases from V and 3 from J; bases not matched to a gene: 3.